This passage covers 15 T cell receptor beta chains from one sample sequenced in a study of T-cell reconstitution after alpha-beta-depleted transplantation in children. Construction of the TCRbeta library involved unique molecular identifiers. One entry per CDR3 protein results from TCRdb running MiXCR on the PCR reads. Of roughly 280,000 distinct CDR3 sequences in the sample, roughly 12% were seen once. The material sequenced was peripheral blood, taken 180 days after TCRalphabeta/CD19-depleted stem cell transplant. These receptors were collected from a male patient between 2 and 10 years old who had a stem cell transplant for chronic granulomatous disease, so the T cells may come from the graft donor.

This clonotype showed up just a few times. The rearrangement uses TRBV27 and TRBJ2-7; possible D gene TRBD2, 7 bases. V was cut by 4 bases and J by 2 bases, with 15 bases left in between. Germline CDR1 and CDR2: MNHEY and SMNVEV (reference sequence). The CDR3 consists of 15 residues. CDR3 coding DNA: TGTGCCAGCAGTTGGGGGGGGGGCCCGCCCTACGAGCAGTACTTC. Amino acids: CASSWGGGPPYEQYF.

This clonotype was counted at least ten times. The chain is built from TRBV4-3 and TRBJ2-7; TRBD2 matches at 7 bases. Trimming removed 3 bases from V and 3 bases from J; junction bases left unmatched: 5. Germline V CDR1 and CDR2: LGHNA, YSLEER. The CDR3 consists of 14 residues. The CDR3 sequence: CASSHRTSLYEQYF. The CDR3, as DNA: TGCGCCAGCAGCCACCGGACTAGTCTCTACGAGCAGTACTTC.

This clonotype was observed many times. The chain joins TRBV7-6 to TRBJ2-3; TRBD1 agrees at 10 bases. CDR1 SGHVS and CDR2 FNYEAQ come from the germline V gene. The CDR3 totals 15 residues. V gave up 5 bases and J gave up 3 bases; unmatched junction bases: 5. CDR3: CASSQPGQGTDTQYF. The CDR3 DNA follows: TGTGCCAGCAGCCAACCGGGACAGGGGACAGATACGCAGTATTTT.

Many counts were recorded for this clonotype. V gene TRBV20-1 combines with J gene TRBJ2-3, with 9 bases aligning to TRBD2. Trimming removed 4 bases from V and 2 bases from J; junction bases left unmatched: 7. CDR3 size: 15 residues. CDR1 and CDR2 (germline): DFQATT, SNEGSKA (reference sequence). CDR3 sequence reads: CSAMLAGAYTDTQYF. The CDR3 region has the DNA TGCAGTGCTATGTTAGCGGGGGCCTACACAGATACGCAGTATTTT.

This clonotype was counted at least ten times. The V call is TRBV24-1, the J call TRBJ2-1, with TRBD1 identical over 9 bases. The germline V gene has CDR1 KGHDR and CDR2 SFDVKD. This CDR3 is built from 19 residues. Germline trimming cut 2 bases from V and 0 bases from J; bases unmatched to any gene: 10. The CDR3 nucleotides read TGTGCCACCAGTGATTCCATCGTGGGGGGACAGGGCTCCTACAATGAGCAGTTCTTC. It yields the protein CATSDSIVGGQGSYNEQFF.

This clonotype was found many times. V and J are TRBV6-5 and TRBJ2-1; 12 bases match TRBD2. The CDR3 is 19 amino acids. Per the germline V gene, CDR1 is MNHEY and CDR2 is SVGAGI. The V and J ends lost 3 bases and 8 bases, in that order; junction bases with no gene match: 17. The CDR3 nucleotides read TGTGCCAGCAGTTATCTGACTAGCGGGAGTCTACGTCTATGGCATGAGCAGTTCTTC. Translating it yields CASSYLTSGSLRLWHEQFF.

The genes are TRBV20-1 and TRBJ2-7, with a tentative D call TRBD1 (5 bases). V gave up 6 bases and J gave up 4 bases, with 16 bases separating them. CDR1 is DFQATT and CDR2 is SNEGSKA in the germline V gene (reference sequence). The CDR3 is 13 residues long. The CDR3 is CSATTSTAYEQYF. The CDR3 DNA is TGCAGTGCGACGACTTCGACAGCATACGAGCAGTACTTC.

This clonotype was seen many times. The V and J genes are TRBV7-8 and TRBJ2-2, with D perhaps matching TRBD2 (6 bases). The CDR3 is made up of 14 amino acids. V lost 7 bases, J lost 1 base, and 10 bases lay in between. The germline gives CDR1 SGHVS, CDR2 FQNEAQ. CDR3 region: CASMAGGNTGELFF. For the CDR3, the DNA is TGTGCCAGCATGGCCGGGGGGAACACCGGGGAGCTGTTTTTT. The full variable domain, its missing parts supplied by reference TRBV7-8 and TRBJ2-2, is GAGVSQSPRYKVAKRGQDVALRCDPISGHVSLFWYQQALGQGPEFLTYFQNEAQLDKSGLPSDRFFAERPEGSVSTLKIQRTQQEDSAVYLCASMAGGNTGELFFGEGSRLTVL.

This clonotype was found many times. V and J are TRBV28 and TRBJ2-4; perhaps D is TRBD1 or TRBD2 (5 bases each). The CDR3 runs 16 residues. Germline-derived CDR1 and CDR2 are MDHEN and SYDVKM. Trimming left V 5 bases short and J 0 bases short, with 14 bases between. The CDR3 nucleotides are TGTGCCAGCAGTCCCCCGGGGCGAGGAGCCAAAAACATTCAGTACTTC. This codes for CASSPPGRGAKNIQYF.

Many counts were recorded for this clonotype. The chain has TRBV5-1 and TRBJ2-2; D possibly matches TRBD1 or TRBD2 (6 bases each). The V end was cut by 4 bases, the J end by 4 bases, with 11 bases between. Germline V gives CDR1 SGHRS, CDR2 YFSETQ. CDR3 length: 14 amino acids. The CDR3 DNA is TGCGCCAGCAGCCCACAGGGAGGCACCGGGGAGCTGTTTTTT. This sequence encodes CASSPQGGTGELFF.

This clonotype appeared many times. This chain links TRBV7-8 with TRBJ2-3; 7 nucleotides align to TRBD2. Germline loops: CDR1 SGHVS, CDR2 FQNEAQ. The CDR3 is 14 amino acids. V lost 5 bases to trimming and J lost 2 bases; unmatched junction nucleotides: 4. CDR3 protein: CASSRDYNTDTQYF. As DNA, the CDR3 is TGTGCCAGCAGCCGGGACTACAACACAGATACGCAGTATTTT.

Remarks on this clonotype: Compared with germline, one end of the junction differs, possibly owing to a read error. This chain connects TRBV5-6 to TRBJ1-5; D perhaps matches TRBD1 (5 bases). Per germline, CDR1 SGHDT and CDR2 YYEEEE. The CDR3 covers 13 residues. The CDR3 region is CAISPGGSQPQHF. The CDR3 DNA follows: TGTGCCATCAGCCCCGGGGGAAGTCAGCCCCAGCATTTT.

The sample holds many counts of this clonotype. CDR3 amino acids: CASSLVGRESDTQYF. CDR3 nucleotide sequence: TGTGCCAGCAGTTTAGTGGGGCGGGAATCAGATACGCAGTATTTT. The chain couples TRBV12-3 or TRBV12-4 to TRBJ2-3, with a weak D call TRBD2 (6 bases). The CDR3 length is 15 residues. Trimming pared 1 base from V and 4 bases from J, leaving 12 bases between.

This clonotype was observed many times. The chain combines TRBV12-3 or TRBV12-4 with TRBJ1-5; D gene ambiguous. V lost 3 bases and J lost 6, with 12 bases in between. This CDR3 region has 14 residues. This CDR3 reads CASSFTVSGQPQHF. The CDR3 DNA is TGTGCCAGCAGTTTTACGGTTAGTGGTCAGCCCCAGCATTTT.

This clonotype has at least ten counts. The V gene is TRBV5-4, the J gene TRBJ2-2; either TRBD1 or TRBD2 may supply D (5 bases each). The CDR3 spans 16 residues. Germline loops: CDR1 SGHNT, CDR2 YYREEE (reference sequence). V was shortened by 0 bases and J by 1 base, with 10 bases between the two germline ends. CDR3 DNA: TGTGCCAGCAGCTTGGCCGGAGGACAGAACACCGGGGAGCTGTTTTTT. Encoded protein: CASSLAGGQNTGELFF.